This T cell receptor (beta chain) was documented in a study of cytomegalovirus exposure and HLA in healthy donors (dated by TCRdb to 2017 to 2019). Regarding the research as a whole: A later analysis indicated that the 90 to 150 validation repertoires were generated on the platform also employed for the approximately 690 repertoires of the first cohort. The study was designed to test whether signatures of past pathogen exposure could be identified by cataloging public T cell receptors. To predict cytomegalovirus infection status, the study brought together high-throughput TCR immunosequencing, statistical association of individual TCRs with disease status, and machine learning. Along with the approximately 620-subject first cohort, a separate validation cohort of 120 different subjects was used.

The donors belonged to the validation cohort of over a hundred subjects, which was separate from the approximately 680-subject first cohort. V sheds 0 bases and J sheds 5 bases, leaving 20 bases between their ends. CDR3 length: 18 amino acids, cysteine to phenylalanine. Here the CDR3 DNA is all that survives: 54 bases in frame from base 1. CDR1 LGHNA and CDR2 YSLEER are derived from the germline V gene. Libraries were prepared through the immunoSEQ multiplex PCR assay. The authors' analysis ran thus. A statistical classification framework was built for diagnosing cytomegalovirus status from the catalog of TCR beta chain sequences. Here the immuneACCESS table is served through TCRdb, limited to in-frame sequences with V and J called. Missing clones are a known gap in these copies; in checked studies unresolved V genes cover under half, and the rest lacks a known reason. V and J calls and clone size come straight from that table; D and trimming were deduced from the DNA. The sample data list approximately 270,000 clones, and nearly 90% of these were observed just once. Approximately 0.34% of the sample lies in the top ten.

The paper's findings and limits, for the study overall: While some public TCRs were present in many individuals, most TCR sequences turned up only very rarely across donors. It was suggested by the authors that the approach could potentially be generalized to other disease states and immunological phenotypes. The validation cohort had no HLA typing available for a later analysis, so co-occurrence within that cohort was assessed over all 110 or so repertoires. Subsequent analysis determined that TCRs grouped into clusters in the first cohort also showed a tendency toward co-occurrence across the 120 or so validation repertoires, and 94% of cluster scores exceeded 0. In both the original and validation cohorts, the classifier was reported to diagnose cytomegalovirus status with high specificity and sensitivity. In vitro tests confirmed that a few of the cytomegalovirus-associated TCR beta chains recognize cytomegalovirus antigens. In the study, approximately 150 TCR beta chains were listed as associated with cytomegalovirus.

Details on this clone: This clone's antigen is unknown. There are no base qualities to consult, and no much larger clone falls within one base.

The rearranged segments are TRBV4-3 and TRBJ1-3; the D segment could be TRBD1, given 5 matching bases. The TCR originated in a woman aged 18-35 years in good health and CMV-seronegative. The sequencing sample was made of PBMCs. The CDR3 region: CASSQDFAGKVSRNTIYF. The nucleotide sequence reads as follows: TGCGCCAGCAGCCAAGATTTCGCAGGGAAAGTCTCCCGAAACACCATATATTTT.